This passage covers 25 T cell receptor beta chains from one sample sequenced in a study of post-analysis software for immune sequencing data. Unique molecular identifiers were carried by the TCR beta cDNA libraries. Using its own MiXCR run on the PCR reads, TCRdb lists one record per CDR3 protein. This table has 350,000 to 500,000 distinct CDR3 sequences, about 39% appearing once. Their cognate antigens are unknown. Study-level results: With TRBV5-6, TRBV5-1 and TRBV20-1 included, a handful of TRBV segments were more frequent in patients than in controls.

The sequenced sample consisted of blood. These receptors were taken from a girl aged 2 to 9 with multiple sclerosis.

In its sample, this clonotype was seen once. This sequence joins TRBV5-1 and TRBJ1-2, with 7 bases matching TRBD1. The CDR3 has 12 amino acids. The V gene end was trimmed by 4 bases and the J gene end by 10 bases; junction bases not matched to a gene: 7. The germline gives CDR1 SGHRS, CDR2 YFSETQ. The CDR3 reads CASSQLQGTYTF. In DNA, the CDR3 is TGCGCCAGCAGCCAACTACAGGGGACCTACACCTTC.

This rearrangement joins TRBV5-1 to TRBJ2-1; TRBD2 matches 13 bases. The V segment lost 4 bases and the J segment 9 bases; nucleotides outside the gene matches: 10. Germline lookup yields CDR1 SGHRS and CDR2 YFSETQ. The CDR3 extends over 16 amino acids. DNA of the CDR3: TGCGCCAGCAGCCTGACCCCGGGACTAGCGGGGATTGAGCAGTTCTTC. This gives the protein CASSLTPGLAGIEQFF.

The rearrangement joins TRBV27 to TRBJ1-2; a weak D match, TRBD1 (6 bases). V lost 3 bases and J 3 bases, leaving 11 bases between the germline ends. This CDR3 contains 14 residues. The germline V gene encodes CDR1 MNHEY and CDR2 SMNVEV (reference sequence). CDR3 loop: CASSLSGEDYGYTF. The CDR3 bases are TGTGCCAGCAGTTTGTCAGGGGAGGACTATGGCTACACCTTC.

Concerning this clonotype: The junction departs from germline at one end; a sequencing error may be responsible. The V gene is TRBV7-9, the J gene TRBJ1-2; weak D call: TRBD1 (6 bases). The germline CDR1 and CDR2 sequences are SEHNR and FQNEAQ (reference sequence). The CDR3 is 16 amino acids. Here the CDR3 DNA reads TGTGCCAGCAGCAATGGGGAACAGGGTGTCCTATATGACTACACCTTC. Protein sequence: CASSNGEQGVLYDYTF. Full variable domain (rest looked up from reference TRBV7-9 and TRBJ1-2): DTGVSQNPRHKITKRGQNVTFRCDPISEHNRLYWYRQTLGQGPEFLTYFQNEAQLEKSRLLSDRFSAERPKGSFSTLEIQRTEQGDSAMYLCASSNGEQGVLYDYTFGSGTRLTVV.

The genes are TRBV20-1 and TRBJ2-1, with 10 bases lining up with TRBD2. Gene TRBJ2-7 matches the end of the DNA better, so the J call may be wrong. CDR3 length: 18 residues. Germline lookup yields CDR1 DFQATT and CDR2 SNEGSKA (reference sequence). CDR3 amino acids: CSAEVTSGMLSSYNEQYF. The DNA of the CDR3 is TGCAGTGCCGAGGTTACTAGCGGGATGCTTAGCTCCTACAATGAGCAGTACTTC.

Many counts were recorded for this clonotype. The genes are TRBV20-1 and TRBJ2-7; 10 nucleotides agree with TRBD2. J lost 0 bases, V lost 3 bases, and 5 bases had no gene match. Germline V gene sequence: CDR1 DFQATT, CDR2 SNEGSKA (reference sequence). The CDR3 runs 15 residues. Here the CDR3 DNA reads TGCAGTGCTAGGGGGCTAGCGGGAGTCTCCTACGAGCAGTACTTC. It is translated as CSARGLAGVSYEQYF.

In DNA form, the CDR3 reads TGTGCCAGCAGTCAAAGCGGCCGTAGCACAGATACGCAGTATTTT. Its protein is CASSQSGRSTDTQYF. V is TRBV6-5 and J is TRBJ2-3, with a possible D match to TRBD2 (5 bases). The V end lost 5 bases, the J end lost 0 bases, and 12 bases lay between the germline ends. The CDR3 is 15 amino acids. The V gene's germline CDR1 is MNHEY and CDR2 SVGAGI.

The genes are TRBV7-3 and TRBJ2-1, with 7 nucleotides matching TRBD1. The J call is doubtful: the DNA matches TRBJ2-7 better. Germline CDR1 and CDR2: SGHTA and FQGTGA. This CDR3 comprises 15 residues. The CDR3 protein is CASSFRPGTDYEQYF. In DNA, the CDR3 is TGTGCCAGCAGCTTCCGTCCCGGGACAGACTACGAGCAGTACTTC.

This clonotype was counted a few times. J is TRBJ1-1 and V is TRBV2; 9 bases agree with TRBD1. Unmatched junction bases numbered 5, after V lost 11 bases and J lost 1 base. In germline, CDR1 is SNHLY, CDR2 FYNNEI. The CDR3 spans 13 residues. This chain's CDR3 is CAGTGQGNTEAFF. The CDR3 DNA reads TGTGCCGGGACGGGACAGGGGAACACTGAAGCTTTCTTT. Using reference TRBV2 and TRBJ1-1 for the parts outside the CDR3, the full variable domain is EPEVTQTPSHQVTQMGQEVILRCVPISNHLYFYWYRQILGQKVEFLVSFYNNEISEKSEIFDDQFSVERPDGSNFTLKIRSTKLEDSAMYFCAGTGQGNTEAFFGQGTRLTVV.

Only one count was recorded for this clonotype. Relative to the germline gene, one junction end is altered; a read error may explain this. The rearrangement links TRBV6-1 to TRBJ1-5; D uncertain. Germline lookup yields CDR1 MNHNS and CDR2 SASEGT. This CDR3 has 13 amino acids. The CDR3 bases are TGTGCTAGCAGTGAAAGGCTTGATCAGCCCCAGCATTTT. Translated: CASSERLDQPQHF.

J is TRBJ1-1 and V is TRBV20-1, with D hard to call. From germline, CDR1 is DFQATT and CDR2 SNEGSKA (reference sequence). The CDR3 runs to 12 residues. V gave up 5 bases and J gave up 1 base, with 8 bases separating them. The CDR3 spells CSALSRNTEAFF. DNA of the CDR3: TGCAGTGCTTTAAGCCGGAACACTGAAGCTTTCTTT.

This clonotype appeared once. V is TRBV7-6 and J is TRBJ1-1, with 10 bases that match TRBD1. The junction had 4 bases not matched to a gene; V was cut back by 5 bases and J by 4 bases. In germline, CDR1 is SGHVS, CDR2 FNYEAQ. CDR3 size: 14 residues. This chain's CDR3 is CASSPRTGGTEAFF. CDR3 bases: TGTGCCAGCAGCCCTAGGACAGGGGGCACTGAAGCTTTCTTT.

The genes are TRBV7-2 and TRBJ2-7; D is possibly TRBD1 (6 bases). The CDR3 consists of 13 residues. CDR1 SGHTA and CDR2 FQGNSA come from the germline V gene. Trimming took 6 bases from V and 1 from J, leaving 10 bases between them. The CDR3 is CASRMDSSYEQYF. The CDR3 nucleotides are TGTGCCAGCAGGATGGACAGTTCCTACGAGCAGTACTTC.

This sequence joins TRBV20-1 and TRBJ2-5, with 10 bases fitting TRBD2. The assigned J gene may be wrong: the sequence end matches TRBJ2-7 better. The CDR3 runs to 18 residues. CDR1 is DFQATT, CDR2 SNEGSKA, per germline (reference sequence). The CDR3 nucleotides read TGCAGTGCTAGAGATCTTCTAGCGGGGGCCCCCCACTCCTACGAGCAGTACTTC. It specifies CSARDLLAGAPHSYEQYF.

This clonotype occurred once. The chain carries TRBV20-1 and TRBJ2-1, with D maybe TRBD2 (5 bases). In germline, CDR1 is DFQATT, CDR2 SNEGSKA (reference sequence). This CDR3 is built from 13 residues. The V end lost 1 base, the J end lost 8 bases, and 12 bases lay between the germline ends. The CDR3 DNA is TGCAGTGCTAGAGGGCTTGGGAGAGATGAGCAGTTCTTC. Its translation is CSARGLGRDEQFF.

The chain has TRBV6-1 and TRBJ2-3; D may be TRBD1 (6 bases). Germline-derived CDR1 and CDR2 are MNHNS and SASEGT. The CDR3 runs 14 residues. V was cut by 6 bases and J by 7 bases, with 17 bases left in between. The CDR3: CASRTMTGRNTQYF. The CDR3 nucleotides are TGTGCCAGCAGGACCATGACAGGCCGTAATACGCAGTATTTT.

This clonotype showed up just a few times. The gene calls are TRBV29-1 and TRBJ2-3; tentatively, D is TRBD1 or TRBD2 (5 bases each). Trimming removed 4 bases from V and 0 bases from J, with 23 bases in between. CDR1 is SQVTM and CDR2 is ANQGSEA in the germline V gene. The CDR3 extends over 18 amino acids. The CDR3 protein is CSVARFRDPRPSTDTQYF. The CDR3 DNA follows: TGCAGCGTTGCCCGGTTCCGGGACCCCCGTCCTAGCACAGATACGCAGTATTTT.

This clonotype has only a few counts. For the CDR3, the DNA is TGCGCCAGCAGCCAAGTGGGTTTGGGGCAGCCCCAGCATTTT. Translated: CASSQVGLGQPQHF. The rearrangement joins TRBV4-1 to TRBJ1-5; D uncertain. V was pared by 1 base and J by 7 bases, with 11 bases between. The CDR3 has 14 residues. Germline CDR1 and CDR2: MGHRA and YSYEKL.

The rearrangement joins TRBV29-1 to TRBJ1-5; 7 nucleotides match TRBD1. Looked up from germline, CDR1 is SQVTM and CDR2 is ANQGSEA. With V trimmed by 7 bases and J by 12 bases, 12 bases remained unmatched. This CDR3 comprises 12 residues. CDR3 in amino acids: CSAIHGGTVQHF. The DNA of the CDR3 is TGCAGCGCAATACACGGGGGGACAGTCCAGCATTTT.

Note on this clonotype: Just one base apart from a much larger clone, this may be a read error. This chain uses TRBV6-2 or TRBV6-3 with TRBJ1-5; D not resolved. This CDR3 has 14 amino acids. Germline assignment: CDR1 MNHEY and CDR2 SVGEGT. V was clipped by 2 bases and J by 7 bases, with 12 bases between them. The CDR3 nucleotides read TGTGCCAGCAGTTACGTGGGGTCTGAACAGCCCCAGCATTTT. This codes for CASSYVGSEQPQHF.

This clonotype has more than one count but fewer than ten. The chain has TRBV27 and TRBJ1-5, with D possibly being TRBD1 (6 bases). This CDR3 is 14 amino acids long. From germline, CDR1 is MNHEY and CDR2 SMNVEV (reference sequence). Trimming removed 6 bases at V and 0 bases at J, with 9 bases between. CDR3 amino acids: CASRQGYSNQPQHF. DNA of the CDR3: TGTGCCAGCAGACAGGGTTATAGCAATCAGCCCCAGCATTTT.

The rearrangement uses TRBV27 and TRBJ2-1; 14 bases fit TRBD2. V trimming: 7 bases; J trimming: 3 bases; junction bases outside the gene matches: 5. Germline CDR1 MNHEY, CDR2 SMNVEV (reference sequence). The CDR3 length is 16 residues. The CDR3 here is CASTRLAGGLYNEQFF. CDR3 in DNA: TGTGCCAGCACTCGACTAGCGGGAGGGCTCTACAATGAGCAGTTCTTC.

This chain connects TRBV12-3 or TRBV12-4 to TRBJ1-5, with 10 positions matching TRBD1. The CDR3 spans 13 residues. V lost 7 bases, J lost 7 bases, and 4 bases stayed unmatched. In DNA, the CDR3 is TGTGCCAGCACCGGACAGGGGGGGCAGCCCCAGCATTTT. It translates to CASTGQGGQPQHF.

CDR3 sequence (DNA): TGTGCCAGCAGTTTAGCGTCATACTTC. Translation: CASSLASYF. This chain uses TRBV12-3 or TRBV12-4 with TRBJ2-5; D is undetermined. V lost 0 bases to trimming and J lost 14 bases, with 4 bases between them. The CDR3 sequence is 9 residues long.

The rearrangement uses TRBV4-2 and TRBJ2-3; D unresolved. The germline V gene encodes CDR1 LGHNA and CDR2 YNFKEQ. CDR3 length: 14 residues. The V end was cut by 1 base, the J end by 2 bases, with 7 bases between. CDR3 region: CASSQGTDTDTQYF. The CDR3, as DNA: TGTGCCAGCAGCCAAGGGACCGACACAGATACGCAGTATTTT.